This T cell receptor beta chain was sequenced for a study of regulatory T cells in long-lasting Graves disease. Indicated time point: persistent/refractory GD, antithyroid drugs over 5 years with positive TRAb. PBMCs provided the RNA from which the TCR library was made. Graves' disease was diagnosed by American Thyroid Association guidelines. This clonotype was recorded many times. The antigen remains undetermined. Study-wide results and limits: New patients shared 750 to 1,000 public clonotypes, fewer than the approximately 3,000 shared by persistent patients.

Library construction for TCR beta used iRepertoire HTBI primers and Arm-PCR of CDR3 regions. Via MiXCR, TCRdb re-called the multiplex PCR reads, giving one row per CDR3 protein. The top ten hold around 7% of the sample, which has about 470,000 distinct CDR3 sequences, roughly 21% seen once. The TCR originated in a female donor with Graves disease. This specimen was peripheral blood mononuclear cells (PBMCs), taken when the disease was refractory, from a patient treated with antithyroid drugs.

CDR3 amino acids: CAISGVHGTQYF. The CDR3 bases are TGTGCCATCAGTGGGGTCCATGGGACCCAGTACTTC. The chain links TRBV10-3 to TRBJ2-5; D is ambiguous. The CDR3 runs to 12 residues. Per the germline V gene, CDR1 is ENHRY and CDR2 is SYGVKD. Trimming left V 4 bases short and J 7 bases short, with 10 bases between.